Below, 13 T cell receptor beta chains from the same sample are listed, as sequenced in a study of T cells in Graves' hyperthyroidism and ophthalmopathy. Regions amplified from RNA transcripts were the TCR beta CDR3 regions. A first-round RT-PCR of the TCR CDR3 used the HTBI primer set. TCRdb processed the multiplex PCR reads anew with MiXCR; each CDR3 protein has one entry. Of fewer than 250,000 distinct CDR3 sequences detected, roughly 17% appear once; the ten largest clones hold roughly 50%. The specimen sequenced was blood. These receptors all stem from a man aged 50 or older with Graves' hyperthyroidism.

This clonotype has more than one count but fewer than ten. The V gene is TRBV15, the J gene TRBJ1-5; D gene uncertain. The germline CDR1 and CDR2 sequences are LNHNV and YYDKDF (reference sequence). Trimming took 0 bases from V and 0 from J, leaving 9 bases between them. This CDR3 has 16 amino acids. The CDR3 nucleotides read TGTGCCACCAGCAGAGAGAGGTACGGTAGCAATCAGCCCCAGCATTTT. It specifies CATSRERYGSNQPQHF.

This clonotype was counted ten times or more. The chain is built from TRBV18 and TRBJ1-2, with D unresolved. The CDR3 consists of 13 residues. The V and J ends lost 0 bases and 6 bases respectively, with 8 bases between them. Germline V gives CDR1 KGHSH, CDR2 LQKENI. As DNA, the CDR3 is TGTGCCAGCTCACCACCTGACCAGAATGGCTACACCTTC. Its protein is CASSPPDQNGYTF.

This clonotype was observed many times. DNA for the CDR3: TGTGCCTGGAGTGTGAGAGGACTAGATTGGAACAATGAGCAGTTCTTC. Its translation: CAWSVRGLDWNNEQFF. The chain links TRBV30 to TRBJ2-1; 7 bases align to TRBD2. This CDR3 region has 16 residues. J was trimmed by 5 bases and V by 0 bases; bases with no gene match: 10. The germline gives CDR1 GTSNPN, CDR2 SVGIG (reference sequence). Full variable domain (remainder filled in from reference TRBV30 and TRBJ2-1): SQTIHQWPATLVQPVGSPLSLECTVEGTSNPNLYWYRQAAGRGLQLLFYSVGIGQISSEVPQNLSASRPQDRQFILSSKKLLLSDSGFYLCAWSVRGLDWNNEQFFGPGTRLTVL.

This clonotype was found many times. J is TRBJ1-1 and V is TRBV7-8; D uncertain. Trimming took 2 bases from V and 1 from J, leaving 11 bases between them. The germline V gene encodes CDR1 SGHVS and CDR2 FQNEAQ. This CDR3 comprises 15 residues. The CDR3 is CASSLLTTANTEAFF. The CDR3 DNA sequence: TGTGCCAGCAGCTTATTAACGACTGCGAACACTGAAGCTTTCTTT.

In DNA form, the CDR3 reads TGCGCCAGCAGCCCTGGACACCTGAGCTCCTACGAGCAGTACTTC. Translating gives CASSPGHLSSYEQYF. The rearrangement joins TRBV5-1 to TRBJ2-7, with D tentatively TRBD1 (5 bases). Germline values: CDR1 SGHRS, CDR2 YFSETQ. The length of the CDR3 is 15 residues. V lost 4 bases, J lost 0 bases, and 14 bases lay in between.

At least ten counts were recorded for this clonotype. The gene calls are TRBV28 and TRBJ2-7, with 9 nucleotides matching TRBD1. Unmatched junction bases numbered 11, after V lost 6 bases and J lost 2 bases. Germline CDR1 MDHEN, CDR2 SYDVKM. The CDR3 consists of 16 residues. Here the CDR3 DNA reads TGTGCCAGCAGGTCTCCTCTCCGACAGGGGGCCTACGAGCAGTACTTC. Its protein is CASRSPLRQGAYEQYF.

V and J are TRBV2 and TRBJ2-2, with TRBD2 identical over 10 bases. The CDR3 spans 16 residues. The germline CDR1 and CDR2 sequences are SNHLY and FYNNEI. V gave up 4 bases and J gave up 6 bases; unmatched junction bases: 8. The CDR3 region has the DNA TGTGCCAGCAGTGTTTTTCTAGCGGGAGTAGCCGGGGAGCTGTTTTTT. Encoded protein: CASSVFLAGVAGELFF. The full variable domain, in which reference TRBV2 and TRBJ2-2 provide the parts outside the CDR3, is EPEVTQTPSHQVTQMGQEVILRCVPISNHLYFYWYRQILGQKVEFLVSFYNNEISEKSEIFDDQFSVERPDGSNFTLKIRSTKLEDSAMYFCASSVFLAGVAGELFFGEGSRLTVL.

This clonotype was detected only once. A read error is possible here, since a much larger clone lies one base away. The chain has TRBV12-3 or TRBV12-4 and TRBJ1-5, with 7 positions matching TRBD1. V dropped 1 base and J dropped 4; count of bases not matched to a gene: 1. The CDR3 spans 14 residues. CDR3 DNA sequence: TGTGCCAGCAGTTTAGAGACAGGGAATCAGCCCCAGCATTTT. It is translated as CASSLETGNQPQHF.

This clonotype was counted many times. The chain employs TRBV11-2 and TRBJ2-1, with no clear D. V was trimmed by 5 bases and J by 0 bases, leaving 8 bases between them. Germline V lookup: CDR1 SGHAT, CDR2 FQNNGV. The CDR3 has 14 residues. The CDR3 coding sequence is TGTGCCAGCAGCCCGGTTACCTCCTACAATGAGCAGTTCTTC. The encoded protein is CASSPVTSYNEQFF.

This chain links TRBV13 with TRBJ2-4; 8 bases agree with TRBD1. Germline V gene data show CDR1 as PRHDT and CDR2 as FYEKMQ (reference sequence). The V gene end was trimmed by 4 bases and the J gene end by 1 base; junction bases not matched to a gene: 0. The CDR3 totals 14 residues. The CDR3 reads CASSWDRAKNIQYF. In DNA, the CDR3 is TGTGCCAGCAGCTGGGACAGGGCCAAAAACATTCAGTACTTC.

In nucleotides, the CDR3 is TGCGCCAGCAGCTTAGGGACTAGCTTCGATGAGCAGTTCTTC. It is translated as CASSLGTSFDEQFF. The rearrangement uses TRBV5-1 and TRBJ2-1, with 9 bases lining up with TRBD2. V shed 2 bases and J 8 bases; nucleotides not matched to a gene: 5. The CDR3 is 14 residues long. In germline, CDR1 is SGHRS, CDR2 YFSETQ.

This clonotype turned up a few times. The chain uses TRBV5-1 and TRBJ2-3, with 8 bases aligning to TRBD1. The CDR3 covers 15 residues. Germline-derived CDR1 and CDR2 are SGHRS and YFSETQ. J was trimmed by 1 base and V by 2 bases; bases with no gene match: 3. The CDR3 loop reads CASSLQGQGTDTQYF. CDR3 DNA: TGCGCCAGCAGCTTACAGGGACAGGGCACAGATACGCAGTATTTT.

At least ten counts were recorded for this clonotype. The chain is built from TRBV12-3 or TRBV12-4 and TRBJ2-3, with 12 positions matching TRBD2. V shed 5 bases, J shed 0 bases, and the junction held 9 bases outside the gene matches. This CDR3 spans 18 amino acids. CDR3 sequence (DNA): TGTGCCAGCAGTGCGCTAGCGGGAGGGCCCTCAAGCACAGATACGCAGTATTTT. Protein sequence: CASSALAGGPSSTDTQYF.